These 14 T cell receptor beta chains were sequenced from one sample in a study of pediatric ulcerative colitis. During colonoscopy, one to two rectal pinch biopsies were collected. The repertoire was sequenced with immunoSEQ multiplex PCR; TCRdb's copy has only in-frame clones and lacks some. This table has over 10,000 clones, 60% to 80% appearing once. The sample was gut tissue. These receptors originate from a boy younger than 18 who was a control in a study of pediatric ulcerative colitis.

The CDR3 DNA sequence: TGTGCCAGCAGCTGGACAGGTGGGAACGAGCAGTACGTC. It translates to CASSWTGGNEQYV. The rearrangement uses TRBV11-2 and TRBJ2-7; 7 bases are shared with TRBD1. Germline values: CDR1 SGHAT, CDR2 FQNNGV. V shed 4 bases and J 5 bases; nucleotides not matched to a gene: 5. The CDR3 runs to 13 residues.

The genes are TRBV15 and TRBJ1-1; TRBD1 aligns across 7 bases. CDR1 LNHNV and CDR2 YYDKDF come from the germline V gene (reference sequence). The CDR3 consists of 15 residues. V lost 1 base, J lost 0 bases, and 2 bases stayed unmatched. CDR3 residues: CATSRGGTVNTEAFF. The CDR3 DNA sequence: TGTGCCACCAGCAGAGGGGGGACAGTGAACACTGAAGCTTTCTTT.

The chain is built from TRBV11-3 and TRBJ2-3, with D perhaps TRBD1 or TRBD2 (5 bases each). There are 17 residues in the CDR3. Trimming left V 5 bases short and J 4 bases short, with 22 bases between. Germline loops: CDR1 SGHNT, CDR2 YENEEA. This CDR3 reads CASSLPGPPFPSDTQYF. DNA for the CDR3: TGTGCCAGCAGCCTCCCGGGACCGCCTTTTCCTTCAGATACGCAGTATTTT.

The chain couples TRBV11-3 to TRBJ2-5; 8 bases line up with TRBD1. Germline CDR1 and CDR2: SGHNT and YENEEA. This CDR3 region has 14 residues. V shed 5 bases, J shed 5 bases, and the junction held 7 bases outside the gene matches. The DNA of the CDR3 is TGTGCCAGCAGCACCGGACAGGGTGGCGAGACCCAGTACTTC. Amino acids: CASSTGQGGETQYF.

The V call is TRBV4-1, the J call TRBJ1-1; weak D call: TRBD1 (5 bases). Germline CDR1 and CDR2: MGHRA and YSYEKL. The V end lost 6 bases, the J end lost 6 bases, and 14 bases lay between the germline ends. The CDR3 is made up of 13 amino acids. The CDR3 nucleotides are TGCGCCAGCAGGCCTACTTGGGGCGCTGAAGCTTTCTTT. Translation: CASRPTWGAEAFF.

The rearrangement uses TRBV6-1 and TRBJ2-4, with 10 nucleotides matching TRBD1. The germline V gene encodes CDR1 MNHNS and CDR2 SASEGT. V was clipped by 2 bases and J by 5 bases; unmatched bases: 6. There are 16 residues in the CDR3. The CDR3 coding sequence is TGTGCCAGCAGTGAAATAGAGGGACAGGGGCAAAACATTCAGTACTTC. Translated, it gives CASSEIEGQGQNIQYF.

The chain combines TRBV27 with TRBJ2-7, with 7 bases that match TRBD2. The DNA end is a closer match to TRBJ2-1, so the J assignment may be wrong. The CDR3 contains 16 residues. CDR1 MNHEY and CDR2 SMNVEV come from the germline V gene (reference sequence). CDR3 protein: CASSPSRASGYNEQFF. The CDR3 region has the DNA TGTGCCAGCAGTCCCTCCCGGGCTAGCGGCTACAATGAGCAGTTCTTC.

The chain joins TRBV6-5 to TRBJ1-3; 7 nucleotides align to TRBD1. CDR3 size: 15 residues. Germline V gene data show CDR1 as MNHEY and CDR2 as SVGAGI. V was pared by 11 bases and J by 0 bases, with 10 bases of the junction left unmatched. CDR3 bases: TGTGCCGGAACAGGGGAGCCAATCTCTGGAAACACCATATATTTT. Amino acids: CAGTGEPISGNTIYF.

V gene TRBV5-1 combines with J gene TRBJ2-2; D uncertain. Trimming took 2 bases from V and 5 from J, leaving 7 bases between them. The CDR3 extends over 13 amino acids. CDR1 and CDR2 (germline): SGHRS, YFSETQ. The CDR3 nucleotides read TGCGCCAGCAGCTTAAAGGGTACCGGGGAGCTGTTTTTT. Its protein is CASSLKGTGELFF.

The chain combines TRBV7-9 with TRBJ2-1, with D perhaps TRBD1 or TRBD2 (6 bases each). Trimming removed 5 bases at V and 14 bases at J, with 25 bases between. This CDR3 comprises 15 residues. The V gene's germline CDR1 is SEHNR and CDR2 FQNEAQ (reference sequence). DNA for the CDR3: TGTGCCAGCAGCCCTAGTGGGGGGCGAGGCCGTTGGGAGTTCTTC. Amino acid sequence: CASSPSGGRGRWEFF. The full variable domain, in which reference TRBV7-9 and TRBJ2-1 provide the parts outside the CDR3, is DTGVSQNPRHKITKRGQNVTFRCDPISEHNRLYWYRQTLGQGPEFLTYFQNEAQLEKSRLLSDRFSAERPKGSFSTLEIQRTEQGDSAMYLCASSPSGGRGRWEFFGPGTRLTVL.

V usage is TRBV7-2 and J usage is TRBJ2-2; TRBD2 aligns across 8 bases. Germline V gene data show CDR1 as SGHTA and CDR2 as FQGNSA. The CDR3 sequence is 16 residues long. The V and J ends lost 2 bases and 8 bases, in that order; junction bases with no gene match: 10. The CDR3 coding sequence is TGTGCCAGCAGCTTACACGGGAGGGGTACTTCGGGGGAGCTGTTTTTT. Its protein product is CASSLHGRGTSGELFF.

This chain uses TRBV7-3 with TRBJ2-1; the match to TRBD2 covers 8 bases. Germline lookup yields CDR1 SGHTA and CDR2 FQGTGA. The CDR3 runs to 15 residues. With V trimmed by 2 bases and J by 6 bases, 6 bases remained unmatched. CDR3 bases: TGTGCCAGCAGCTTAGAGGCGGGAGGAGGCAATGAGCAGTTCTTC. Translation gives CASSLEAGGGNEQFF.

The sample holds one count of this clone. The chain combines TRBV28 with TRBJ2-6, with no clear D. The CDR3 length is 17 residues. The germline gives CDR1 MDHEN, CDR2 SYDVKM. Between the trimmed V and J ends, which lost 5 bases and 0 bases, there was a span of 14 bases. This CDR3 is CASSLHGLISGANVLTF. The CDR3 region has the DNA TGTGCCAGCAGTCTTCATGGGCTAATCTCTGGGGCCAACGTCCTGACTTTC.

Concerning this clone itself: The sample has other DNA sequences that encode this CDR3 too. The rearrangement links TRBV9 to TRBJ2-1; TRBD1 aligns across 7 bases. The CDR3 is 15 amino acids. The germline V gene has CDR1 SGDLS and CDR2 YYNGEE. J was trimmed by 2 bases and V by 4 bases; bases with no gene match: 6. CDR3: CASSPRDRTYNEQFF. For the CDR3, the DNA is TGTGCCAGCAGCCCCAGGGACAGAACCTACAATGAGCAGTTCTTC.